This T cell receptor beta chain was identified during a study of blood T cell repertoires in COVID-19. In the study overall: Acute-phase and convalescent COVID-19 samples originated in the United States, Italy and Spain. PBMCs, B-cell-depleted T cells, or T cells provided the cDNA or gDNA that made up the material.

Source study methods: By means of reference gene primer amplification, nucleated cell counts were estimated. Produced via immunoSEQ multiplex PCR; TCRdb's table is partial and in-frame only. Clonal size and the V and J genes are those of that table, whereas D and trimming came from the DNA. The sample yields about 320,000 clones, 89% seen once. Cohorts were assigned according to the clinical history that participants reported. Germline assignment: CDR1 MDHEN and CDR2 SYDVKM. This CDR3 contains 16 residues. V dropped 3 bases and J dropped 1 base, with 13 bases sitting between them. Sequenced: PBMCs or T cells enriched from blood (not recorded which). This chain uses TRBV28 with TRBJ2-1, with D possibly being TRBD2 (6 bases). This receptor was obtained from a man aged 55 to 70 who had recovered from COVID-19. CDR3 in DNA: TGTGCCAGCAGTTTGGGAGGCGGGATATCCTACAATGAGCAGTTCTTC. Translating it yields CASSLGGGISYNEQFF.